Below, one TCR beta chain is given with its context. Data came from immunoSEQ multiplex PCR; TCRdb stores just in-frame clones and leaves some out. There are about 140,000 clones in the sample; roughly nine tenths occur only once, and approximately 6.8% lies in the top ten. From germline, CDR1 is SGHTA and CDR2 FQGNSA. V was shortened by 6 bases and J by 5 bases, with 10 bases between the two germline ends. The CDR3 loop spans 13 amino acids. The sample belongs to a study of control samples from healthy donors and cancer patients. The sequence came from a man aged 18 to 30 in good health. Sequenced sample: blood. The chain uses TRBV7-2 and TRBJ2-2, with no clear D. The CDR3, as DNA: TGTGCCAGCAGGGGGTTCAGGACCGGGGAGCTGTTTTTT. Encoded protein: CASRGFRTGELFF.